One and the same sample provided the 10 T cell receptor beta chains below, sequenced in a study of cytomegalovirus exposure and HLA in healthy donors. Both 60 Vbeta primers and 13 Jbeta primers went into the PCR. Profiled with immunoSEQ multiplex PCR; TCRdb holds only in-frame clones, not every one. Altogether about 150,000 clones are present, approximately 76% being singletons, with the ten largest covering 1.8%. Sequencing was performed on PBMCs. The receptors here all came from a man between 40 and 49 years old in good health and CMV-seronegative.

The rearrangement links TRBV29-1 to TRBJ2-7; weak D call: TRBD1 (6 bases). This CDR3 is 13 amino acids long. The V end lost 4 bases, the J end lost 3 bases, and 13 bases lay between the germline ends. The germline V gene has CDR1 SQVTM and CDR2 ANQGSEA. CDR3 loop: CSVVRDTDYEQYF. The CDR3, as DNA: TGCAGCGTTGTTCGGGACACCGACTACGAGCAGTACTTC.

The chain combines TRBV30 with TRBJ2-5, with a weak D call TRBD1 (5 bases). Germline V CDR1 and CDR2: GTSNPN, SVGIG (reference sequence). Trimming shortened V by 3 bases and J by 3 bases, and 8 bases separated the two germline ends. The CDR3 totals 12 residues. CDR3: CAWRVREETQYF. The CDR3 DNA reads as TGTGCCTGGAGGGTCAGGGAAGAGACCCAGTACTTC.

The chain combines TRBV28 with TRBJ2-5, with 11 bases lining up with TRBD2. Matching the DNA end better, TRBJ2-7 makes the J call doubtful. CDR3 size: 15 residues. CDR1 is MDHEN, CDR2 SYDVKM, per germline. For the CDR3, the DNA is TGTGCCAGCAGTCCACATAGCGGGGGGGTCTACGAGCAGTACTTC. Its protein product is CASSPHSGGVYEQYF.

This clone appeared a few times. V gene TRBV7-6 combines with J gene TRBJ1-6; a weak D match, TRBD1 (6 bases). CDR3 length: 16 residues. CDR1 SGHVS and CDR2 FNYEAQ come from the germline V gene. V shed 1 base and J shed 11 bases, with 18 bases lying between them. CDR3 amino acids: CASSLGPRDTSAPLHF. The CDR3 DNA reads as TGTGCCAGCAGCTTAGGCCCTCGGGACACCTCGGCACCCCTCCACTTT.

This clone was counted between two and nine times. The chain employs TRBV30 and TRBJ1-6; a possible D gene is TRBD1 (6 bases). Trimming cost V 4 bases and J 6 bases, with 10 bases left between them. The CDR3 has 13 residues. In germline, CDR1 is GTSNPN, CDR2 SVGIG (reference sequence). Here the CDR3 reads CAWTQGPNSPLHF. CDR3 nucleotide sequence: TGTGCCTGGACCCAGGGGCCTAATTCACCCCTCCACTTT.

In its sample, this clone was seen a few times. The chain uses TRBV2 and TRBJ2-2; 11 positions match TRBD1. Germline assignment: CDR1 SNHLY and CDR2 FYNNEI. The CDR3 contains 15 residues. J was trimmed by 3 bases and V by 8 bases; bases with no gene match: 5. Here the CDR3 reads CASGGQGAYTGELFF. The CDR3 region has the DNA TGTGCCAGCGGCGGACAGGGGGCGTACACCGGGGAGCTGTTTTTT.

The chain employs TRBV27 and TRBJ2-1, with TRBD2 identical over 7 bases. Losses at the gene ends were 2 bases for V and 7 bases for J; bases not matched to a gene: 11. The CDR3 totals 16 residues. Germline-derived CDR1 and CDR2 are MNHEY and SMNVEV (reference sequence). CDR3: CASSLGPSGGPNEQFF. In DNA, the CDR3 is TGTGCCAGCAGTTTAGGGCCTAGCGGAGGCCCAAATGAGCAGTTCTTC.

The J gene is TRBJ2-3, the V gene TRBV28; 13 bases are a match to TRBD2. The CDR3 is 16 residues long. Per germline, CDR1 MDHEN and CDR2 SYDVKM. V was pared by 3 bases and J by 3 bases, with 3 bases of the junction left unmatched. The CDR3 spells CASSLWTSGGTDTQYF. The CDR3, as DNA: TGTGCCAGCAGTTTGTGGACTAGCGGGGGTACAGATACGCAGTATTTT.

This rearrangement joins TRBV10-3 to TRBJ2-7, with 7 bases identical to TRBD1. Per the germline V gene, CDR1 is ENHRY and CDR2 is SYGVKD. This CDR3 contains 15 residues. After removal of 4 bases from V and 5 bases from J, the junction contained 11 bases not matched to a gene. The CDR3 loop is CAISVVVTGVNEQYF. In nucleotides, the CDR3 is TGTGCCATCAGTGTGGTTGTAACAGGGGTTAACGAGCAGTACTTC.

This clone was detected only a few times. This rearrangement joins TRBV5-1 to TRBJ2-3; TRBD1 matches at 9 bases. The CDR3 has 16 residues. Germline loops: CDR1 SGHRS, CDR2 YFSETQ. Trimming cost V 4 bases and J 4 bases; bases outside gene matches: 10. The CDR3: CASSAETGGKSDTQYF. In DNA form, the CDR3 reads TGCGCCAGCAGCGCCGAAACAGGGGGCAAGTCAGATACGCAGTATTTT.